This record covers a single T cell receptor (beta chain). Its specificity is not known. The entry originates in a study of cytomegalovirus exposure and HLA in healthy donors. Regarding the study as a whole: Confirmation was obtained in vitro that three CMV-associated chains are specific for CMV antigens.

PCR employed 60 Vbeta and 13 Jbeta primers. In the authors' methods: Later reanalysis found 80 million or so unique TCR beta chains, around 10 million of them shared. Some clones are missing from TCRdb's copy, which holds only in-frame ones; the method was immunoSEQ multiplex PCR. That table is the source of V, J and clone size, and D and trimming were worked out from the DNA. Its table records more than 40,000 clones. Between the trimmed V and J ends, which lost 5 bases and 4 bases, there was a span of 14 bases. Per the germline V gene, CDR1 is KGHSH and CDR2 is LQKENI. The CDR3 consists of 14 residues.

The V and J genes are TRBV18 and TRBJ1-1; D is possibly TRBD1 (5 bases). The sequencing input was PBMCs. The clonotype comes from a woman in her forties in good health and CMV-seronegative. This CDR3 is CASSGLGGGTEAFF. CDR3 coding DNA: TGTGCCAGCTCAGGTCTCGGGGGGGGCACTGAAGCTTTCTTT.